This T cell receptor beta chain was identified in a study of T cells after posttransplantation cyclophosphamide. Findings of the study overall: Skin or GI-infiltrating T cells shared few TRB sequences with blood. After PTCy, TRB diversity resembled that of CNI/methotrexate controls. Later post-transplant blood repertoires were often dominated by donor CD8+ memory clones.

Germline lookup yields CDR1 SGHTA and CDR2 FQGNSA. The length of the CDR3 is 11 residues. Trimming cost V 2 bases and J 11 bases, with 9 bases left between them. On this clone: Antigen specificity is unknown.

The table came from immunoSEQ multiplex PCR; TCRdb's copy has only in-frame clones and leaves some out. The sample records 7,500 to 10,000 clones, around 92% being singletons. Controls had myeloablative marrow grafts with methotrexate and calcineurin inhibitor, sampled at 1 year. The J gene is TRBJ2-5, the V gene TRBV7-2; D not resolved. The sample in question was PBMCs, obtained 420 to 450 days after allogeneic stem cell transplant with calcineurin inhibitor and methotrexate. The clonotype comes from a male patient aged 45-59 years who received an allogeneic stem cell transplant from an unrelated donor, was CMV-positive, and had chronic GVHD only. Some T cells here may be from the graft donor. In DNA form, the CDR3 reads TGTGCCAGCAGCTTACCGAATGAGCAGTACTTC. Encoded protein: CASSLPNEQYF.